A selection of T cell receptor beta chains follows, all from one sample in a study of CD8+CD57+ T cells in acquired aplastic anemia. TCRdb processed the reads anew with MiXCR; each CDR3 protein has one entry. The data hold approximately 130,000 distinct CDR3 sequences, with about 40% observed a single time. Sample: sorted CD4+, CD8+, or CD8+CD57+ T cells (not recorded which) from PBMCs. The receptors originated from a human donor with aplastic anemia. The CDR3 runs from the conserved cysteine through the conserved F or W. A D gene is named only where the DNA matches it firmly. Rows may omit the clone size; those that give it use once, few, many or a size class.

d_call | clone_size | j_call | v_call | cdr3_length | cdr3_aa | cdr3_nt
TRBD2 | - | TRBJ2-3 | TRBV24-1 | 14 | CATSEAGGFGTQYF | TGTGCCACCAGTGAGGCGGGGGGATTCGGTACGCAGTATTTT
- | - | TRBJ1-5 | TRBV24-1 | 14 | CATSDKNSNQPQHF | TGTGCCACCAGTGACAAAAATAGCAATCAGCCCCAGCATTTT
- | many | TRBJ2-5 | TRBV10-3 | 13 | CAISEVNGETQYF | TGTGCCATCAGTGAGGTGAATGGAGAGACCCAGTACTTC
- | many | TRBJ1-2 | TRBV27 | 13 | CASSERGGGSYTF | TGTGCCAGCAGTGAACGGGGTGGGGGAAGCTACACCTTC
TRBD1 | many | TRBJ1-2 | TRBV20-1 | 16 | CSARGGGSGTAYGYTF | TGCAGTGCTAGAGGAGGGGGTTCCGGGACAGCCTATGGCTACACCTTC
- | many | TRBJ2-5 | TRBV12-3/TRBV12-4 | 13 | CASSLGTKETQYF | TGTGCCAGCAGTTTAGGGACAAAAGAGACCCAGTACTTC
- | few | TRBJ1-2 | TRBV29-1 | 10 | CSVDSGGYTF | TGCAGCGTTGATTCCGGGGGCTACACCTTC
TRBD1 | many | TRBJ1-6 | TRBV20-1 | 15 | CSARGGQVINSPLHF | TGCAGTGCTAGGGGCGGACAGGTGATTAATTCACCCCTCCACTTT
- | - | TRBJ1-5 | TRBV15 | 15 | CATSRDRSNNQPQHF | TGTGCCACCAGCAGAGATCGGTCAAACAATCAGCCCCAGCATTTT
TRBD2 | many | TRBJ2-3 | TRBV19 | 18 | CASSKVAGGYGSTDTQYF | TGTGCCAGTAGTAAAGTAGCGGGGGGCTATGGTTCCACAGATACGCAGTATTTT
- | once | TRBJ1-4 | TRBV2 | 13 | CASTAGRYEKLFF | TGTGCCAGCACGGCAGGGAGGTACGAAAAACTGTTTTTT
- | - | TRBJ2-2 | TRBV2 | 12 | CAGGRSTGELFF | TGTGCCGGGGGTCGTAGCACCGGGGAGCTGTTTTTT
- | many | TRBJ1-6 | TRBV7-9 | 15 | CASSLALTEHSPLHF | TGTGCCAGCAGCTTAGCCCTAACGGAGCATTCACCCCTCCACTTT
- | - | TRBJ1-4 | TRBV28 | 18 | CASSLIVVWGRSKEKLFF | TGTGCCAGCAGTTTAATAGTCGTGTGGGGACGGTCTAAAGAAAAACTGTTTTTT
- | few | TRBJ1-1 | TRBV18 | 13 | CASSLDPVRGAFF | TGTGCCAGCTCACTTGACCCAGTAAGAGGAGCTTTCTTT
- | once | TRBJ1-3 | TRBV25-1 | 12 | CASQGPGNTIYF | TGTGCCAGCCAGGGTCCTGGAAACACCATATATTTT
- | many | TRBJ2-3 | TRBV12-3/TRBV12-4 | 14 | CASNFLGSTDTQYF | TGTGCCAGCAATTTTCTAGGGAGCACAGATACGCAGTATTTT
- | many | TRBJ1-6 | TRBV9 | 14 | CASSVGGPGSPLHF | TGTGCCAGCAGCGTAGGGGGGCCGGGTTCACCCCTCCACTTT
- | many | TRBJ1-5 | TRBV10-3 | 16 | CAISQTGMHSNQPQHF | TGTGCCATCAGCCAGACAGGTATGCATAGCAATCAGCCCCAGCATTTT
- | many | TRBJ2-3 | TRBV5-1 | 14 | CASSLAPFTDTQYF | TGCGCCAGCAGCTTGGCCCCGTTCACAGATACGCAGTATTTT
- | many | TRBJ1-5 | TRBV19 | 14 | CASKEQGSNQPQHF | TGTGCCAGTAAAGAACAGGGAAGCAATCAGCCCCAGCATTTT
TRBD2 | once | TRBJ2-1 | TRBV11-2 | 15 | CASSLTSGSFFEQFF | TGTGCCAGCAGCCTGACTAGCGGTTCATTCTTTGAGCAGTTCTTC
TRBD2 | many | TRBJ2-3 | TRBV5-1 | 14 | CASSVAGFTDTQYF | TGCGCCAGCAGCGTAGCGGGTTTCACAGATACGCAGTATTTT
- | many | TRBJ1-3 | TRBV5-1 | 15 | CASSPHGGSGNTIYF | TGCGCCAGCAGCCCCCACGGGGGTTCTGGAAACACCATATATTTT
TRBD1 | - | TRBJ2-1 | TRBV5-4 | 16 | CASSLAAGTGNNEQFF | TGTGCCAGCAGCTTGGCCGCCGGGACAGGGAACAATGAGCAGTTCTTC
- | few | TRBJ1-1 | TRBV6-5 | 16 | CASSYTAGRERPEAFF | TGTGCCAGCAGTTATACGGCCGGCAGGGAGCGACCTGAAGCTTTCTTT
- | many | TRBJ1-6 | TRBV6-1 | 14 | CASSEFPVMSPLHF | TGTGCCAGCAGTGAATTCCCCGTGATGTCACCCCTCCACTTT
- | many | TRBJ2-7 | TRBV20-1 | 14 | CSARYRDAWGEQYF | TGCAGTGCTAGGTACAGGGACGCCTGGGGGGAGCAGTACTTC
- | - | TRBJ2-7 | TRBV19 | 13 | CASSIGRFYEQYF | TGTGCCAGTAGTATCGGAAGGTTTTACGAGCAGTACTTC
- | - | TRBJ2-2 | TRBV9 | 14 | CASSGRGNTGELFF | TGTGCCAGCAGTGGTAGGGGAAACACCGGGGAGCTGTTTTTT
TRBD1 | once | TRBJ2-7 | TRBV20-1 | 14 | CSASRDRGSYEQYF | TGCAGTGCTAGCCGGGACAGGGGCTCCTACGAGCAGTACTTC
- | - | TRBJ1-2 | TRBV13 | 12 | CASRIQLRPHTF | TGTGCCAGCAGGATCCAGTTAAGACCCCACACCTTC
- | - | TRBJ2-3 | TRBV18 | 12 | CASSPPGNTQYF | TGTGCCAGCTCACCCCCGGGTAATACGCAGTATTTT
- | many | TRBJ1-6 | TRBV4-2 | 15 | CASSQERQPNSPLHF | TGTGCCAGCAGCCAAGAACGACAGCCTAATTCACCCCTCCACTTT
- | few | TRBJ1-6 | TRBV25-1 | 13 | CASSDTGNSPLHF | TGTGCCAGCAGTGACACAGGTAATTCACCCCTCCACTTT
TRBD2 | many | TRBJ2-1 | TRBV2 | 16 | CASSAQRGVSLDEQFF | TGTGCCAGCAGTGCCCAGCGGGGGGTTTCCTTGGATGAGCAGTTCTTC
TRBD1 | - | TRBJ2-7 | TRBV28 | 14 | CASSSGTGVVGQYF | TGTGCCAGCAGTTCCGGGACAGGGGTGGTAGGGCAGTACTTC
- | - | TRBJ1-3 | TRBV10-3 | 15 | CAISESGRGGNTMYF | TGTGCCATCAGTGAGTCGGGAAGAGGTGGAAACACCATGTATTTT
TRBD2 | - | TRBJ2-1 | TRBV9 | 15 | CASSAGLAPEQGQFF | TGTGCCAGCAGCGCCGGACTAGCTCCCGAGCAGGGGCAGTTCTTC
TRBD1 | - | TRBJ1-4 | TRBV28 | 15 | CASSFITRGREKLFF | TGTGCCAGCAGTTTCATAACCAGGGGGCGGGAAAAACTGTTTTTT
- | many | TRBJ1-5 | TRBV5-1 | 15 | CASSRGGGSNQPQHF | TGCGCCAGCAGCAGAGGAGGGGGTAGCAATCAGCCCCAGCATTTT
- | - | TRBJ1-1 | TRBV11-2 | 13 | CASSLVAQAEAFF | TGTGCCAGCAGCTTGGTTGCGCAGGCTGAAGCTTTCTTT
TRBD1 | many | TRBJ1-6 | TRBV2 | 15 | CASNLGAGGLSPLHF | TGTGCCAGCAACTTAGGGGCAGGGGGGTTGTCACCCCTCCACTTT
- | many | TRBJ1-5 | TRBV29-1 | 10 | CSVTNQPQHF | TGCAGCGTTACCAATCAGCCCCAGCATTTT
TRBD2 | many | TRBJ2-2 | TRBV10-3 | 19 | CAISESGLAGALTTGELFF | TGTGCCATCAGTGAGTCAGGGCTAGCGGGGGCCCTAACCACCGGGGAGCTGTTTTTT
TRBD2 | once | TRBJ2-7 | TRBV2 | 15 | CASRLTSGGTYEQYF | TGTGCCAGCAGGCTGACTAGCGGGGGAACCTACGAGCAGTACTTC
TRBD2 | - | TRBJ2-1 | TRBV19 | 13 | CASNPTSYNVQFF | TGTGCCAGTAATCCGACTAGCTACAATGTGCAGTTCTTC
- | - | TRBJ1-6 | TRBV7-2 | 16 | CASSLGSPRFNSPLHF | TGTGCCAGCAGCTTAGGGTCCCCCAGATTTAATTCACCCCTCCACTTT
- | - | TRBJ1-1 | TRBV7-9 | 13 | CASSPQGSTEAFF | TGTGCCAGCAGCCCACAGGGAAGCACTGAAGCTTTCTTT
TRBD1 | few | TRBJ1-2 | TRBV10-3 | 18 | CAISESGKRGGGSYGYTF | TGTGCCATCAGTGAGTCGGGGAAACGAGGGGGCGGGAGCTATGGCTACACCTTC
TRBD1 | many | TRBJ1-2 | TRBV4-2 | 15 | CASSQGQGDNYGYTF | TGTGCCAGCAGCCAGGGACAGGGGGATAACTATGGCTACACCTTC
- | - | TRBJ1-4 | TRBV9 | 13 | CASSVGGGEKLFF | TGTGCCAGCAGCGTAGGGGGGGGTGAAAAACTGTTTTTT
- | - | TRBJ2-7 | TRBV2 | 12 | CASTSEGYEQYF | TGTGCCAGCACCTCGGAAGGTTACGAGCAGTACTTC
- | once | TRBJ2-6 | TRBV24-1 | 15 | CATSDWVSGANVLTF | TGTGCCACCAGTGATTGGGTCTCTGGGGCCAACGTCCTGACTTTC
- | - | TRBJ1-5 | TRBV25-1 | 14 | CASSAAGSIQPQHF | TGTGCCAGCAGTGCCGCCGGGTCCATCCAGCCCCAGCATTTT
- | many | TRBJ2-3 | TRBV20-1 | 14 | CSATRTVSTDTQYF | TGCAGTGCTACACGGACTGTAAGCACAGATACGCAGTATTTT
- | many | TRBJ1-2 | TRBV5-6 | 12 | CASSPDWGESTF | TGTGCCAGCAGCCCTGACTGGGGGGAGTCCACCTTC